The text below deals with one T cell receptor beta chain. These data belong to a study of blood T cell repertoires in COVID-19. Study-wide context: Nucleic acid was either cDNA or gDNA, and it came from T cells, B-cell-depleted T cells, or PBMCs.

Per the germline V gene, CDR1 is MNHNS and CDR2 is SASEGT. The CDR3 covers 12 residues. Trimming removed 5 bases at V and 4 bases at J, with 9 bases between. Here immunoSEQ multiplex PCR was the method, and the copy in TCRdb shows in-frame clones only, minus some. The sample carries around 160,000 clones, over 80% recorded once. Exposed enrollees had met someone with a PCR-confirmed or clinician-diagnosed COVID-19 case at some point within the 2 weeks before study entry. Sequenced sample: PBMCs or T cells enriched from blood (not recorded which). This TCR derives from a woman aged 50 to 60 who had been exposed to COVID-19. This rearrangement joins TRBV6-1 to TRBJ2-7; D is undetermined. CDR3: CASSLIYYEQYF. The CDR3 nucleotides read TGTGCCAGCAGTCTTATCTATTACGAGCAGTACTTC.